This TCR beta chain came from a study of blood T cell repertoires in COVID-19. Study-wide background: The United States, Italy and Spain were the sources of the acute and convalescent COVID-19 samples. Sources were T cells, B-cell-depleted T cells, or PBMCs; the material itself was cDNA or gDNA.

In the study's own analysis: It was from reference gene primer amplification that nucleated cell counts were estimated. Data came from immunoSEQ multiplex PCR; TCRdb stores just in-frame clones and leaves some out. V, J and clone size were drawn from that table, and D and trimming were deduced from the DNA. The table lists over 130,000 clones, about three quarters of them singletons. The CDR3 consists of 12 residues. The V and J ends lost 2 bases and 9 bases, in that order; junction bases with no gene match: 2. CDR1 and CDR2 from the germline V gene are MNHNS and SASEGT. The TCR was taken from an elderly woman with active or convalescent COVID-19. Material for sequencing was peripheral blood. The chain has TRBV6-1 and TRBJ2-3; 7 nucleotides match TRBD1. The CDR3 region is CASSERGGTQYF. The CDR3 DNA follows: TGTGCCAGCAGTGAAAGAGGGGGCACGCAGTATTTT.